The T cell receptor beta chain described here comes from a study of blood T cell repertoires in COVID-19. Assay used: immunoSEQ multiplex PCR; TCRdb lists only in-frame clones, some missing. This sample has over 450,000 clones; about 91% occur once, and the top ten carry 0.7% to 1%. The V end lost 0 bases, the J end lost 6 bases, and 19 bases lay between the germline ends. This CDR3 region has 17 residues. Germline V CDR1 and CDR2: SGHAT, FQNNGV. The rearrangement uses TRBV11-2 and TRBJ2-3; possible D gene TRBD2, 7 bases. The receptor comes from a young man with COVID-19, enrolled during active disease. Material for sequencing was peripheral blood. This chain's CDR3 is CASSLDGGGYTGDTQYF. CDR3 sequence (DNA): TGTGCCAGCAGCTTAGATGGCGGGGGCTACACAGGGGATACGCAGTATTTT.